This T cell receptor beta chain originates from a study of blood T cell repertoires in COVID-19. Study-wide context: COVID-19 samples from acute and convalescent phases originated in the United States, Italy and Spain.

The protocol was immunoSEQ multiplex PCR, while the TCRdb copy is restricted to in-frame clones and leaves out a portion. Of approximately 130,000 clones in the sample, around 83% are singletons; the top ten hold under 20%. Clinical history as reported by participants underpinned cohort assignment. This receptor was taken from a man aged 25 to 40 who had recovered from COVID-19. The sample taken for sequencing was PBMCs or T cells enriched from blood (not recorded which).

The CDR3 coding sequence is TGTGCCAGCAGCGGGGGGGCAGGGGAGCTCTATGGCTACACCTTC. It encodes CASSGGAGELYGYTF. The chain recombines TRBV5-4 with TRBJ1-2, with D tentatively TRBD1 (6 bases). The V end was cut by 4 bases, the J end by 4 bases, with 17 bases between. CDR1 and CDR2 (germline): SGHNT, YYREEE (reference sequence). The CDR3 is 15 residues long. The complete variable domain, with remaining parts taken from reference TRBV5-4 and TRBJ1-2, reads ETGVTQSPTHLIKTRGQQVTLRCSSQSGHNTVSWYQQALGQGPQFIFQYYREEENGRGNFPPRFSGLQFPNYSSELNVNALELDDSALYLCASSGGAGELYGYTFGSGTRLTVV.